This TCR beta chain was obtained from a study of cytomegalovirus exposure and HLA in healthy donors. Primers for the PCR totalled 60 Vbeta and 13 Jbeta. Using immunoSEQ multiplex PCR, the repertoire was profiled, and TCRdb retains in-frame clones only, with some absent. The table shows approximately 100,000 clones, with 65% to 75% occurring only once. Findings and limits, study-wide: Rare TCR sequences dominated, though some public TCRs recurred in many donors. Roughly uniform depth of sequencing across donors was assumed in presence/absence analyses. Accurate prediction of HLA-A and HLA-B alleles (for most subjects) was reportedly achieved from TCR beta sequences. A few chains linked to CMV were shown in vitro to be specific for CMV antigens.

The CDR3 is 15 amino acids. Per germline, CDR1 MNHEY and CDR2 SVGAGI. The V end was cut by 3 bases, the J end by 6 bases, with 17 bases between. Details on this clone: The antigen is undetermined.

The chain combines TRBV6-5 with TRBJ1-2, with D tentatively TRBD1 (6 bases). This clonotype originated in a man aged 35 to 55 in good health and CMV-seropositive. The sample comprised PBMCs. The CDR3 DNA reads TGTGCCAGCAGTTATTTGACAGGAAACCCCCATGGCTACACCTTC. Translated: CASSYLTGNPHGYTF.